The present T cell receptor beta chain was sequenced within a study of monozygotic twins with inflammatory bowel disease. Overall study results and limits: Support for any single strong IBD-associated signal or clonotype was not found.

Blood, roughly 2.7 ml, was drawn per donor. With regard to this clonotype: The antigen is not known.

TCRdb processed the 5' RACE reads again and assigns one entry to each CDR3 protein, with no DNA. The listing contains about 140,000 distinct CDR3 sequences. The CDR3 consists of 17 residues. Looked up from germline, CDR1 is MNHEY and CDR2 is SVGAGI. This TCR was sampled from a human donor with ulcerative colitis or Crohn's disease, or a healthy co-twin of an affected twin (not recorded which). Sample: blood. This chain connects TRBV6-5 to TRBJ2-7. The chain's CDR3 is CASSYGSDHKNAYEQYF.